A single TCR beta chain is shown here with its context. Antigen unknown. The data were obtained in a study of OX40 agonist ivuxolimab in advanced cancers. Study as a whole: People who had prior anti-PD-1, anti-PD-L1 or anti-CTLA-4 therapy could take part, and approximately 43% had some. Study-wide findings and caveats: Researchers did not determine the expanded peripheral T cells' antigen specificity. Partial responders dosed at 0.1-3.0 mg/kg displayed clonal expansion ranking among the lowest. Some patients without response likewise showed low normalized clonal expansion.

Sequencing was performed with immunoSEQ multiplex PCR; in TCRdb, only in-frame clones are kept and a portion is missing. The table has 95,000 to 100,000 clones, about 80% seen once. V was pared by 5 bases and J by 1 base, with 9 bases of the junction left unmatched. This CDR3 has 16 residues. CDR1 and CDR2 from the germline V gene are SEHNR and FQNEAQ (reference sequence). The sequencing used CD4+ or CD8+ T cells sorted from blood, collected in a trial of the OX40 agonist ivuxolimab. The chain carries TRBV7-9 and TRBJ2-7; 9 positions match TRBD1. The TCR sequence derives from an adult with an advanced solid tumor such as melanoma, head and neck, liver or kidney cancer. DNA of the CDR3: TGTGCCAGCAGCGTGGCCGGGACAGGGTGGTCCTACGAGCAGTACTTC. As protein: CASSVAGTGWSYEQYF.